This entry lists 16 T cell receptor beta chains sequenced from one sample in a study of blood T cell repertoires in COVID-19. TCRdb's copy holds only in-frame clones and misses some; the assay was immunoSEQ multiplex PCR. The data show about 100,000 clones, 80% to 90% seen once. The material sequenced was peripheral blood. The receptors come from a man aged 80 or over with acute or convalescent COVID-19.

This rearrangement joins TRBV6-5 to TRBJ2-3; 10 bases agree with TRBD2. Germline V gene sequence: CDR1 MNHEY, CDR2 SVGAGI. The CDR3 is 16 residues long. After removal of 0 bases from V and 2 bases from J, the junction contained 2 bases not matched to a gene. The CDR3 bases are TGTGCCAGCAGTTACTCAGCGGGAGGGAACACAGATACGCAGTATTTT. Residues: CASSYSAGGNTDTQYF.

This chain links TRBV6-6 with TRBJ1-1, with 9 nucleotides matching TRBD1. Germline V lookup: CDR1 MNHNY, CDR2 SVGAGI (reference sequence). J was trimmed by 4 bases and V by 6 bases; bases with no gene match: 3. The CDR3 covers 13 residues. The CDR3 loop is CASSGTGSTEAFF. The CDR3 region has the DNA TGTGCCAGCAGCGGGACAGGGTCCACTGAAGCTTTCTTT.

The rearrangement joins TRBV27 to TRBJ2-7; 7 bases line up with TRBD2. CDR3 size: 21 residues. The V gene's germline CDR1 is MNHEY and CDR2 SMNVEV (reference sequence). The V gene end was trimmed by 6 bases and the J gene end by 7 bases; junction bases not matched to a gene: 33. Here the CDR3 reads CASSQTLPRWATGLDDTEQYF. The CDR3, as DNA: TGTGCCAGCAGCCAAACTCTTCCTCGCTGGGCAACCGGACTAGATGATACTGAGCAGTACTTC.

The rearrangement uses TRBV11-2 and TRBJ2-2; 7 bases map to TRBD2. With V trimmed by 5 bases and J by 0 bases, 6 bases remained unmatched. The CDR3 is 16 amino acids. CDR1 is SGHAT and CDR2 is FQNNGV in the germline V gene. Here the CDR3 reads CASSPTSAANTGELFF. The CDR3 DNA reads TGTGCCAGCAGCCCCACTAGCGCCGCGAACACCGGGGAGCTGTTTTTT.

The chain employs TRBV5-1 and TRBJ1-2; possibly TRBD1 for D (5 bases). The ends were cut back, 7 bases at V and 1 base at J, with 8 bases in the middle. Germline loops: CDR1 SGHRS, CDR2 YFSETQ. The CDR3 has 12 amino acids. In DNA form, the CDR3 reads TGCGCCAGCTCCGACAGTAACTATGGCTACACCTTC. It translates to CASSDSNYGYTF.

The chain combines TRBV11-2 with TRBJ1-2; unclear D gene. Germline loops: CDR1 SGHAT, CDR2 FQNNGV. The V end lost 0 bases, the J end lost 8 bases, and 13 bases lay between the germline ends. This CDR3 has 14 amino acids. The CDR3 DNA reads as TGTGCCAGCAGCTTAGATATAAATCTGAGCGGCTACACCTTC. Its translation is CASSLDINLSGYTF.

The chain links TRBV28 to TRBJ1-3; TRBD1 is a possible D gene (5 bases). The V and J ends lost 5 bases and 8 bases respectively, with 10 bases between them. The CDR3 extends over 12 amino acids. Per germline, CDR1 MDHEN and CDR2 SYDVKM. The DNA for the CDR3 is TGTGCCAGCAGTCCTGGGGCGCACACCATATATTTT. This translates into CASSPGAHTIYF.

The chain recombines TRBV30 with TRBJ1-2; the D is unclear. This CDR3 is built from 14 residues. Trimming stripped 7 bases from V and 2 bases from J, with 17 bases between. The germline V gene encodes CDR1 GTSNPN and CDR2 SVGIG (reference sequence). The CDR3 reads CASGGRGSNYGYTF. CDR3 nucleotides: TGTGCCTCGGGAGGGAGAGGGTCCAACTATGGCTACACCTTC.

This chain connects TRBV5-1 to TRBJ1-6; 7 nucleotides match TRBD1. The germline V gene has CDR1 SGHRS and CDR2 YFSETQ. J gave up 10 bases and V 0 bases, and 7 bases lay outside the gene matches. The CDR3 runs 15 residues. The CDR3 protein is CASSLDRGRRSPLHF. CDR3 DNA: TGCGCCAGCAGCTTGGACAGGGGACGGAGATCACCCCTCCACTTT.

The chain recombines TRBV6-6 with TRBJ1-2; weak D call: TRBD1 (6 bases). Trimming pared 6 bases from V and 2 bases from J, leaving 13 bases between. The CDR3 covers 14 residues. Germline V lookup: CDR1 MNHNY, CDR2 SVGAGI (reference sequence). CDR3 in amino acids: CASSLGGANYGYTF. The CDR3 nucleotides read TGTGCCAGCAGCCTAGGGGGGGCGAACTATGGCTACACCTTC.

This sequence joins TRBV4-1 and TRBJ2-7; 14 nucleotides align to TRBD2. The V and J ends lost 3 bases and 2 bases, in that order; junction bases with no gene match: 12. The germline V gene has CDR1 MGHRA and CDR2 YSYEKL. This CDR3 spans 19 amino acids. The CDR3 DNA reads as TGCGCCAGCAGCCACTCGAAGGCCGGACTAGCGGGAGGTCCCTACGAGCAGTACTTC. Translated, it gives CASSHSKAGLAGGPYEQYF.

CDR3 sequence reads: CASSVSWREYYEQYF. DNA for the CDR3: TGTGCCAGCAGCGTATCCTGGCGGGAGTACTACGAGCAGTACTTC. V and J are TRBV9 and TRBJ2-7, with 7 bases matching TRBD2. The CDR3 extends over 15 amino acids. Germline V gene lookup returns CDR1 SGDLS and CDR2 YYNGEE. J lost 3 bases, V lost 1 base, and 7 bases had no gene match.

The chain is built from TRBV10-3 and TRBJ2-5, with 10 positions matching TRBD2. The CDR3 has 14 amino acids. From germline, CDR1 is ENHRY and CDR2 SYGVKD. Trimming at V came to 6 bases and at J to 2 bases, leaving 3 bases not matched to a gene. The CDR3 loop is CAISPSGRQETQYF. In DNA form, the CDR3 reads TGTGCCATCAGCCCTAGCGGGAGACAAGAGACCCAGTACTTC.

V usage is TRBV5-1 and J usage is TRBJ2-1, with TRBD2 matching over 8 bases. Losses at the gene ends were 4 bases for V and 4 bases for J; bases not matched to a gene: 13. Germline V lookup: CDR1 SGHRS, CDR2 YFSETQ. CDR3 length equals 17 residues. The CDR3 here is CASSVRGAIAGYNEQFF. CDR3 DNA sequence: TGCGCCAGCAGCGTCCGGGGTGCGATAGCGGGATACAATGAGCAGTTCTTC. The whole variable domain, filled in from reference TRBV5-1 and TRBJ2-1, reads KAGVTQTPRYLIKTRGQQVTLSCSPISGHRSVSWYQQTPGQGLQFLFEYFSETQRNKGNFPGRFSGRQFSNSRSEMNVSTLELGDSALYLCASSVRGAIAGYNEQFFGPGTRLTVL.

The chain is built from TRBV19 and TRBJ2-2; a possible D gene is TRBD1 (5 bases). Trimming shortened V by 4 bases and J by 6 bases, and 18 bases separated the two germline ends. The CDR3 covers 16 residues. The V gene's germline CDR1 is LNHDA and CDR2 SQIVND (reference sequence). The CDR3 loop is CASSTRAGYGSGELFF. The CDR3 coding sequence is TGTGCCAGTAGTACCCGCGCAGGGTATGGGTCCGGGGAGCTGTTTTTT.

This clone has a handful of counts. CDR3 region: CASSGERGETQYF. The CDR3 DNA follows: TGTGCCAGCAGTGGAGAACGGGGGGAGACCCAGTACTTC. The chain couples TRBV6-2 or TRBV6-3 to TRBJ2-5, with a possible D match to TRBD2 (6 bases). The CDR3 covers 13 residues. Deletions cut 5 bases from V and 5 bases from J, with 12 bases between. Per the germline V gene, CDR1 is MNHEY and CDR2 is SVGEGT.